This T cell receptor beta chain was captured in a study of T cells in tumors after PD-1 blockade. Study-level background: Either cemiplimab 350 mg every 2 weeks or pembrolizumab 200 mg every 3 weeks was given. Study-wide results and limits: About 41% of tumor TCR clonotypes were also found in blood.

Concerning this clone itself: Its antigen remains unknown.

TCRdb's copy holds only in-frame clones and misses some; the assay was immunoSEQ multiplex PCR. Of about 59,000 clones in the sample, roughly 77% were seen once. Sequencing used PBMCs, obtained before anti-PD-1 treatment. This TCR derives from a human donor with basal cell carcinoma.

CDR3 sequence reads: CASSPRGGVGSTDTQYF. CDR3 sequence (DNA): TGTGCCAGCAGCCCTCGTGGAGGGGTAGGCTCCACAGATACGCAGTATTTT. This chain uses TRBV9 with TRBJ2-3; a weak D match, TRBD2 (6 bases). In germline, CDR1 is SGDLS, CDR2 YYNGEE. The CDR3 consists of 17 residues. V was trimmed by 4 bases and J by 2 bases, leaving 20 bases between them.